Listed below are T cell receptor beta chains from one sample, sequenced in a study of siplizumab effects on memory and regulatory T cells. The data were produced by immunoSEQ multiplex PCR, yet TCRdb's version contains in-frame clones alone and is incomplete. Here the sample spans over 100,000 clones, approximately 90% being singletons. The sequencing sample was made of Tregs sorted from blood. Every receptor here comes from a human donor in good health. CDR3s include the opening cysteine and the closing phenylalanine or tryptophan. The D gene is left open where the match is weak. Rows give clone size only sometimes, using once, few, many, or a class for an expanded clone.

v_call,d_call,j_call,clone_size,cdr3_nt,cdr3_aa
TRBV6-5,TRBD1,TRBJ1-4,.,TGTGCCAGCAGCCGACAGGGCCGGAAACTGTTTTTT,CASSRQGRKLFF
TRBV7-2,.,TRBJ2-1,.,TGTGCCAGCAGCTCCAGGGGTTATGAGCAGTTCTTC,CASSSRGYEQFF
TRBV9,.,TRBJ2-7,.,TGTGCCAGCAGCTCTGGGACACCTGACTACGAGCAGTACTTC,CASSSGTPDYEQYF
TRBV6-5,.,TRBJ2-3,once,TGTGCCAGCAGGGGTATGCCGGGAGTCTTT,CASRGMPGVF
TRBV29-1,.,TRBJ1-2,.,TGCAGCGTATTCCGGGAGGGTTACTATGGCTACACCTTC,CSVFREGYYGYTF
TRBV7-3,TRBD2,TRBJ2-1,.,TGTGCCAGCAGCTTATTTTCTAGCGGGAACCCCAACTACAATGAGCAGTTCTTC,CASSLFSSGNPNYNEQFF
TRBV2,.,TRBJ1-5,.,TGTGCCAGCAGTGAAGGACGGAGGACCCAGCATTTT,CASSEGRRTQHF
TRBV2,.,TRBJ1-1,.,TGTGCCAGCCTACCACCGAGATCGAACACTGAAGCTTTCTTT,CASLPPRSNTEAFF
TRBV6-5,.,TRBJ1-3,.,TGTGCCAGCAGTTACAACTTCTACTCTGGAAACACCATATATTTT,CASSYNFYSGNTIYF
TRBV2,TRBD1,TRBJ2-7,.,TGTGCCAGCACAGCGGGGTTGGGACAGGGGGCCTACGAGCAGTACTTC,CASTAGLGQGAYEQYF
TRBV5-1,TRBD1,TRBJ2-5,.,TGCGCCAGCAAGGTACAGGGGGCTGGAGAGACCCAGTACTTC,CASKVQGAGETQYF
TRBV27,.,TRBJ2-7,.,TGTGCCAGCAGTGGGGGTATAAGTCACGAGCAGTACTTC,CASSGGISHEQYF
TRBV7-9,TRBD2,TRBJ2-1,once,TGTGCCAGCAGCTCCTCTGGGGGACTAGCGGGGGGCCAGTTCTTC,CASSSSGGLAGGQFF
TRBV18,.,TRBJ2-5,.,TGTGCCAGCTCACCACCTACAACGGGGTACGGGGAGACCCAGTACTTC,CASSPPTTGYGETQYF
TRBV6-1,.,TRBJ1-2,.,TGTGCCAGCAGGTTACAGTCCTATGGCTACACCTTC,CASRLQSYGYTF
TRBV19,TRBD1,TRBJ1-2,.,TGTGCCAGTAGTATCGACACAGGGGACTATGGCTACACCTTC,CASSIDTGDYGYTF
TRBV5-6,.,TRBJ1-5,medium-sized,TGTGCCAGCAGCTTGATGGGGGGGAGAGGTCAGCCCCAGCATTTT,CASSLMGGRGQPQHF
TRBV29-1,.,TRBJ2-5,.,TGCAGCGTTGAACGTAGGGAAGAGACCCAGTACTTC,CSVERREETQYF
TRBV12-5,.,TRBJ2-1,.,TGTGCTAGTGCGCGGGGAATGGGCTACAATGAGCAGTTCTTC,CASARGMGYNEQFF
TRBV4-1,.,TRBJ2-3,.,TGCGCCAGCAGCCAAGGATACGGGAGTACGACAGATACGCAGTATTTT,CASSQGYGSTTDTQYF
TRBV18,.,TRBJ1-1,once,TGTGCCAGTGAACCCCAAGGAGGGTACATGAACACTGAAGCTTTCTTT,CASEPQGGYMNTEAFF
TRBV30,.,TRBJ1-5,.,TGTGCCTGGAGCCGGGGGGAGGAGCAGCCCCAGCATTTT,CAWSRGEEQPQHF
TRBV19,TRBD1,TRBJ1-1,.,TGTGCCAGTAGTAACCGCGAGGGGGCGAACACTGAAGCTTTCTTT,CASSNREGANTEAFF
TRBV23-1,TRBD1,TRBJ1-2,.,TGCGCCAGCAGTCCCTTACAGGGGGCCCCCTATGGCTACACCTTC,CASSPLQGAPYGYTF
TRBV10-2,TRBD2,TRBJ2-5,.,TGCGCCAGCAGTGAGATAGCGGGAGAGGGGGAGACCCAGTACTTC,CASSEIAGEGETQYF
TRBV4-1,.,TRBJ2-7,.,TGCGCCAGCAGCCAAGATGGCGGAGGGGGAGCATCTCGGTACTTC,CASSQDGGGGASRYF
TRBV9,.,TRBJ2-3,.,TGTGCCAGCAGCGCCGGTAGCACAGATACGCAGTATTTT,CASSAGSTDTQYF
TRBV29-1,TRBD2,TRBJ2-7,.,TGCAGCGTCGCGGGGGGGTTCGACGAGCAGTACTTC,CSVAGGFDEQYF
TRBV2,TRBD2,TRBJ2-3,.,TGTGCCAGCAGTGAAGGGACTAGTAGGTCAGATACGCAGTATTTT,CASSEGTSRSDTQYF
TRBV9,.,TRBJ2-6,.,TGTGCCAGCAGCGCAGGGTCTGGGGCCAACGTCCTGACTTTC,CASSAGSGANVLTF
TRBV6-6,.,TRBJ2-7,.,TGTGCCAGCAAGAGGGTAGGCTCCTACGAGCAGTACTTC,CASKRVGSYEQYF
TRBV18,.,TRBJ1-5,.,TGTGCCAGCTCACTCCGGAACAATCAGCCCCAGCATTTT,CASSLRNNQPQHF
TRBV29-1,.,TRBJ2-5,.,TGCAGCGTTGAAAGAGGGGGATGGGAGACCCAGTACTTC,CSVERGGWETQYF
TRBV7-7,TRBD2,TRBJ2-1,.,TGTGCCAGTGGGGTCGGGACTAGCGGGGCGCAGTTCTTC,CASGVGTSGAQFF
TRBV7-6,TRBD1,TRBJ2-7,.,TGTGCCAGCAGCTGGACAGGGGCTGGCGAGCAGTACTTC,CASSWTGAGEQYF
TRBV19,TRBD1,TRBJ1-2,.,TGTGCCACGACAGGGATTTTTATGGAGGGCTACACCTTC,CATTGIFMEGYTF
TRBV18,.,TRBJ2-7,.,TGTGCCAGCTCACCCCGGGGCTACGAGCAGTACTTC,CASSPRGYEQYF
TRBV5-1,.,TRBJ2-3,.,TGCGCCAGCAGCCCGAACACAGATACGCAGTATTTT,CASSPNTDTQYF
TRBV5-1,.,TRBJ1-1,.,TGCGCCAGCAGCTTACAGGGTTCGGGCACTGAAGCTTTCTTT,CASSLQGSGTEAFF
TRBV30,.,TRBJ1-1,.,TGTGCCTGGAGTGTGGGATTGGGGCTTGAAAGGAACACTGAAGCTTTCTTT,CAWSVGLGLERNTEAFF
TRBV7-9,TRBD2,TRBJ2-1,once,TGTGCCAGCAGCCAAATTCCGGGACTAGCGGGTACCAATGAGCAGTTCTTC,CASSQIPGLAGTNEQFF
TRBV5-5,TRBD1,TRBJ1-1,.,TGTGCCAGCAGCCCCCGGGACAGGTTCAACACTGAAGCTTTCTTT,CASSPRDRFNTEAFF
TRBV5-6,.,TRBJ1-4,.,TGTGCCAGCAGCTCCCTAGCGGACGGCGAGTGGGAAAAACTGTTTTTT,CASSSLADGEWEKLFF
TRBV7-3,.,TRBJ1-1,.,TGTGCCAGCAGCCCCGACGGGACATATCCCAACACTGAAGCTTTCTTT,CASSPDGTYPNTEAFF
TRBV27,.,TRBJ2-1,.,TGTGCCAGCAGTTTAACCGAACTTACTAATTACTACAATGAGCAGTTCTTC,CASSLTELTNYYNEQFF
TRBV7-2,.,TRBJ1-1,.,TGTGCCAGCAGCTTACATGGGGCGGCAACTGAAGCTTTCTTT,CASSLHGAATEAFF
TRBV7-2,TRBD2,TRBJ2-4,once,TGTGCCAGCAGCTTTAAATCGGGGGGAGAATCCAAAAACATTCAGTACTTC,CASSFKSGGESKNIQYF
TRBV5-1,TRBD1,TRBJ2-7,once,TGCGCCAGCCGTCCGGGACAGGGTACGTTGGGGACCTACGAGCAGTACTTC,CASRPGQGTLGTYEQYF
TRBV7-9,TRBD1,TRBJ2-7,once,TGTGCCAGCAGCGCGACAGGGGGTAATTACGAGCAGTACTTC,CASSATGGNYEQYF
TRBV7-2,.,TRBJ2-7,once,TGTGCCAGCAGTCGTAGGCTTATCGCAACCTACGAGCAGTACTTC,CASSRRLIATYEQYF
TRBV11-3,TRBD2,TRBJ2-1,.,TGTGCCAGCACCCTCGGGGGGGGACTACCAGAGGAGCAGTTCTTC,CASTLGGGLPEEQFF
TRBV6-5,TRBD1,TRBJ1-2,.,TGTGCCAGCAGTTGGACAGGGTCCAACTATGGCTACACCTTC,CASSWTGSNYGYTF
TRBV6-5,TRBD1,TRBJ2-2,.,TGTGCCAGCAGTACAGGGGGCATAGGTACCGGGGAGCTGTTTTTT,CASSTGGIGTGELFF
TRBV12-5,.,TRBJ1-5,once,TGTGCTAGTGGTTTGACGCGGACCTCCGATCGGGGCAATCAGCCCCAGCATTTT,CASGLTRTSDRGNQPQHF
TRBV11-2,TRBD1,TRBJ1-1,.,TGTGCCAGCAGCCCCCGACAGGGCGACACTGAAGCTTTCTTT,CASSPRQGDTEAFF